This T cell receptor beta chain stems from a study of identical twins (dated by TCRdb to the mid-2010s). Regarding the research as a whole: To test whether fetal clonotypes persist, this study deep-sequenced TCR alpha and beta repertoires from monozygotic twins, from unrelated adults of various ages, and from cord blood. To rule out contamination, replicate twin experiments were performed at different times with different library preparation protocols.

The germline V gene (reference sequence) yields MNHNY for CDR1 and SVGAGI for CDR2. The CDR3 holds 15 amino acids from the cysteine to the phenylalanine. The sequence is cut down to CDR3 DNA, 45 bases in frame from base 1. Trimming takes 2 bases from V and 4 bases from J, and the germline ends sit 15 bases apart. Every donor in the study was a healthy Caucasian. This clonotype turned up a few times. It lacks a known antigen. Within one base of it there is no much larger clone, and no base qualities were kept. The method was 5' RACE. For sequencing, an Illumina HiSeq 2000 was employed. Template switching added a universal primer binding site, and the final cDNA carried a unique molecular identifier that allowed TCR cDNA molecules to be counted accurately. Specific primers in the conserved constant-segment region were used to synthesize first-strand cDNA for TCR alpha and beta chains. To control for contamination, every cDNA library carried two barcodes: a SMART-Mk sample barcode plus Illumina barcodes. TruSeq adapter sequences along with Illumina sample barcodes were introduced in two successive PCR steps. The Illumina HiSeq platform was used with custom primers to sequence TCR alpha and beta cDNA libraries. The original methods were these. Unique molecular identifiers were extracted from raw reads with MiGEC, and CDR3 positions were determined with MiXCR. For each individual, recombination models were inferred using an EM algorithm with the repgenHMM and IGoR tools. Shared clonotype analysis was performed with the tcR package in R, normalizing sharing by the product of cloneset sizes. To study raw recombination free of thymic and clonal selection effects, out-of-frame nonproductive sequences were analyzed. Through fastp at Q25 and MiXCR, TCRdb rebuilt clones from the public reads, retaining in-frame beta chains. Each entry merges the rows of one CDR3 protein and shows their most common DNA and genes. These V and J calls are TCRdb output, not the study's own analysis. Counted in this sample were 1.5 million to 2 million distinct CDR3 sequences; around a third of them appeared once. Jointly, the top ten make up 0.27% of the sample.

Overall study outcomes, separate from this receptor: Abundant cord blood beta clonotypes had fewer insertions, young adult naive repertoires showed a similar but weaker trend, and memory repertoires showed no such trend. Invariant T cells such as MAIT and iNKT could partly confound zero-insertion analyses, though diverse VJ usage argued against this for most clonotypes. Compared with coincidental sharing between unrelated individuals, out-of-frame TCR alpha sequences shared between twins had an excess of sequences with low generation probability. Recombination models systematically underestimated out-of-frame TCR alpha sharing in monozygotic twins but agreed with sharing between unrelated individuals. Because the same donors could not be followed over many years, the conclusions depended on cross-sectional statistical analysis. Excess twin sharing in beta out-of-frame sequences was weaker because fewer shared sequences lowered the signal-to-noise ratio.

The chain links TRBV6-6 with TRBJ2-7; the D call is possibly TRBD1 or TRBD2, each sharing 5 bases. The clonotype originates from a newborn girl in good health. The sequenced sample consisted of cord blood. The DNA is TGTGCCAGCAGTTACCGTCGGACGGGACCTTACGAGCAGTACTTC. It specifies CASSYRRTGPYEQYF.